This TCR beta chain was sequenced for a study of spatial heterogeneity in lung cancer. Germline V gene data show CDR1 as ENHRY and CDR2 as SYGVKD. V gave up 3 bases and J gave up 6 bases, with 12 bases separating them. The CDR3 has 15 residues. TCRdb analysed the 5' RACE reads with MiXCR anew, one entry per CDR3 protein. The sample has more than 65,000 distinct CDR3 sequences, about 7.8% seen once. Time point in this sample: sample taken at primary tumor resection. This clonotype was detected a few times. The sequence was obtained from a male donor with early-stage non-small cell lung cancer. This sample comprised PBMCs, obtained at surgery. The chain uses TRBV10-3 and TRBJ1-6; possible D gene TRBD1, 5 bases. In DNA form, the CDR3 reads TGTGCCATCAGTGAAGGTGAACAGGCTAATTCACCCCTCCACTTT. As protein: CAISEGEQANSPLHF.